The source of this TCR beta chain is a study of shared clonotypes between healthy human individuals. Naive CD8 cells were CD45RO-negative, positively selected for CCR7, excluding terminally differentiated effector memory CD45RA+ cells. This clone showed up just a few times. The trim removed 3 bases at V and 5 bases at J, leaving 7 bases unmatched. Germline V lookup: CDR1 SGDLS, CDR2 YYNGEE. The CDR3 contains 15 residues. Investigators spread the genomic DNA of each subset evenly over several immunoSEQ plates. Generated by immunoSEQ multiplex PCR, the TCRdb table keeps only in-frame clones and is missing some. Seen here are 1.5 million to 2.5 million clones, approximately 95% observed once, and the top ten hold under 1.5%.

This rearrangement joins TRBV9 to TRBJ2-2, with 7 bases matching TRBD1. Sequencing was performed on naive CD8+ T cells sorted from blood. The TCR originated in a man younger than 30 in good health. CDR3 nucleotide sequence: TGTGCCAGCAGCGGGCGGACAGGTCTGACCGGGGAGCTGTTTTTT. This translates into CASSGRTGLTGELFF.